This passage covers 5 T cell receptor beta chains from one sample sequenced in a study of OX40 agonist ivuxolimab in advanced cancers. Library construction relied on the immunoSEQ multiplex PCR assay. The table was pulled from immuneACCESS by TCRdb, which kept in-frame rearrangements only. Such tables lose some clones; where checked, under half of the loss comes from unresolved V genes, and the rest has no known cause. The sample includes about 30,000 clones, with 75% to 95% observed a single time. The ten largest clones add up to around 4.8% of the sample. The specimen comprised CD4+ or CD8+ T cells sorted from blood, sampled in a trial of the OX40 agonist ivuxolimab. The receptors derive from an adult with an advanced solid tumor such as melanoma, head and neck, liver or kidney cancer.

This clone was detected a few times. The J gene is TRBJ1-2, the V gene TRBV4-2, with D tentatively TRBD1 (5 bases). Looked up from germline, CDR1 is LGHNA and CDR2 is YNFKEQ. With 0 bases removed from V and 4 bases from J, the gap between germline ends came to 12 bases. The CDR3 sequence is 15 residues long. CDR3 loop: CASSQESSGSYGYTF. CDR3 nucleotide sequence: TGTGCCAGCAGCCAAGAGAGCTCAGGGAGCTATGGCTACACCTTC.

This sequence joins TRBV19 and TRBJ2-7, with D perhaps TRBD1 (7 bases). This CDR3 contains 13 residues. V was pared by 1 base and J by 4 bases, with 8 bases between. The germline V gene encodes CDR1 LNHDA and CDR2 SQIVND (reference sequence). CDR3 bases: TGTGCCAGTAGTATAGCAGGGGGGTACGAGCAGTACGTC. Translating it yields CASSIAGGYEQYV.

This sequence joins TRBV6-4 and TRBJ1-4; maybe TRBD1 (5 bases). The CDR3 runs to 14 residues. Germline V CDR1 and CDR2: MRHNA, SNTAGT. Trimming took 4 bases from V and 2 from J, leaving 8 bases between them. The CDR3 DNA is TGTGCCAGCAGTGCGGACACCACTAATGAAAAACTGTTTTTT. It encodes CASSADTTNEKLFF.

The CDR3 spells CASGAGGPYEQYF. CDR3 sequence (DNA): TGTGCCAGTGGAGCGGGAGGGCCCTACGAGCAGTACTTC. The chain joins TRBV27 to TRBJ2-7; 10 nucleotides match TRBD2. The CDR3 totals 13 residues. CDR1 and CDR2 from the germline V gene are MNHEY and SMNVEV (reference sequence). The junction had 4 bases not matched to a gene; V was cut back by 9 bases and J by 2 bases.

This clone was seen more than once but under ten times. This CDR3 reads CASIAMRRLNTEAFF. The CDR3 coding sequence is TGTGCCAGTATCGCAATGCGACGGTTGAACACTGAAGCTTTCTTT. The chain has TRBV19 and TRBJ1-1, with D unresolved. CDR1 and CDR2 (germline): LNHDA, SQIVND (reference sequence). The CDR3 spans 15 residues. V dropped 7 bases and J dropped 0 bases, with 15 bases sitting between them.